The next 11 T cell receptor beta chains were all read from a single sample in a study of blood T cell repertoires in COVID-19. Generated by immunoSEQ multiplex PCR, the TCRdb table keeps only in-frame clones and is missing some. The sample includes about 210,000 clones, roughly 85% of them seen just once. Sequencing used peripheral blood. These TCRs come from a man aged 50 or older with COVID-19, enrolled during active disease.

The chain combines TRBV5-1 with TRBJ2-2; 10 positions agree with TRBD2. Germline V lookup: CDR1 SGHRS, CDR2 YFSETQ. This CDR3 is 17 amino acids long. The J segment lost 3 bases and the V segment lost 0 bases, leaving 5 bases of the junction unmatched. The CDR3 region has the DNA TGCGCCAGCAGCTTGGAGATTAGCGGGGGGCACACCGGGGAGCTGTTTTTT. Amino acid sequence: CASSLEISGGHTGELFF. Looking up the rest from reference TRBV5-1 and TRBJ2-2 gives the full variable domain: KAGVTQTPRYLIKTRGQQVTLSCSPISGHRSVSWYQQTPGQGLQFLFEYFSETQRNKGNFPGRFSGRQFSNSRSEMNVSTLELGDSALYLCASSLEISGGHTGELFFGEGSRLTVL.

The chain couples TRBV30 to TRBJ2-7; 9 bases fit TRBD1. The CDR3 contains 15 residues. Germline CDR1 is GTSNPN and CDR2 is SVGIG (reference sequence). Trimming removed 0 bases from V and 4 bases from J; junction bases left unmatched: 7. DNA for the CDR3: TGTGCCTGGAGTGTAAGAACAGGGGGCGTTTACGAGCAGTACTTC. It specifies CAWSVRTGGVYEQYF.

The CDR3 loop reads CAISVGSGGAYNEQFF. The CDR3 coding sequence is TGTGCCATCAGTGTTGGTAGCGGGGGAGCATACAATGAGCAGTTCTTC. The chain recombines TRBV10-3 with TRBJ2-1; TRBD2 aligns across 9 bases. This CDR3 has 16 residues. Germline V CDR1 and CDR2: ENHRY, SYGVKD. V trimming: 4 bases; J trimming: 4 bases; junction bases outside the gene matches: 8.

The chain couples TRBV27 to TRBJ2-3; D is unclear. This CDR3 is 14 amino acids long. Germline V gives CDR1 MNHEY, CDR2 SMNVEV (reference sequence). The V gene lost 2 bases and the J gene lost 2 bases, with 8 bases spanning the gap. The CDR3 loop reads CASSLIVPTDTQYF. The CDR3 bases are TGTGCCAGCAGTTTAATAGTTCCCACAGATACGCAGTATTTT.

CDR3 sequence reads: CASSNSGTGVPTGYGYTF. The CDR3, as DNA: TGTGCCAGTAGTAACTCCGGGACAGGGGTACCCACAGGCTATGGCTACACCTTC. The J gene is TRBJ1-2, the V gene TRBV19, with TRBD1 matching over 10 bases. Germline V gene data show CDR1 as LNHDA and CDR2 as SQIVND (reference sequence). This CDR3 is built from 18 residues. V dropped 4 bases and J dropped 4; count of bases not matched to a gene: 15.

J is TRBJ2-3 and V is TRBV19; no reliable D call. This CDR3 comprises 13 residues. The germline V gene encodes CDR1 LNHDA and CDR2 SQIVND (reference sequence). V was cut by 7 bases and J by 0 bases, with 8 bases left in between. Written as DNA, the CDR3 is TGTGCCAGTAAGATCAGGAGCACAGATACGCAGTATTTT. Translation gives CASKIRSTDTQYF.

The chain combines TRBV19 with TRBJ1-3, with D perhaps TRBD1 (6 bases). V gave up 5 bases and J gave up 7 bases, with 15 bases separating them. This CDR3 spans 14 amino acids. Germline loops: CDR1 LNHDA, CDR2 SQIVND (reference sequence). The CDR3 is CASSHREYANTIYF. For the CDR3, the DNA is TGTGCCAGTAGTCACAGGGAGTATGCGAACACCATATATTTT.

This CDR3 reads CASSKDRGYEQYF. The CDR3 DNA reads as TGTGCCAGCAGCAAGGACAGGGGCTACGAGCAGTACTTC. The rearrangement joins TRBV7-3 to TRBJ2-7; 9 positions match TRBD1. CDR1 SGHTA and CDR2 FQGTGA come from the germline V gene. The V gene end was trimmed by 5 bases and the J gene end by 3 bases; junction bases not matched to a gene: 2. This CDR3 is built from 13 residues.

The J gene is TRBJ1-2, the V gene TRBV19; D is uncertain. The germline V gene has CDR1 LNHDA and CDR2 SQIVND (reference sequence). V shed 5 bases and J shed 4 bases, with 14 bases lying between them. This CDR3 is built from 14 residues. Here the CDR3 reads CASSPARTFYGYTF. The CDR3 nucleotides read TGTGCCAGTAGTCCCGCCAGAACGTTCTATGGCTACACCTTC.

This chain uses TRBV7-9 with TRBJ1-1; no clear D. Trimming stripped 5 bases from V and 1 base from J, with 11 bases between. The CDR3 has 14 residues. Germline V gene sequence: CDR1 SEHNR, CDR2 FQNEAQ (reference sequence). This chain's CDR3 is CASSPRGGNTEAFF. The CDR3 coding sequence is TGTGCCAGCAGCCCCCGCGGAGGGAACACTGAAGCTTTCTTT.

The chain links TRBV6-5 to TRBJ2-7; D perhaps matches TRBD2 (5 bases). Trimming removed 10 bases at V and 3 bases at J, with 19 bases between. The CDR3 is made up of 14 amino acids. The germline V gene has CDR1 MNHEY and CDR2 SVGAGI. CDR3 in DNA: TGTGCCAACAGCCGCGTCGGGGTCTTCTACGAGCAGTACTTC. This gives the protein CANSRVGVFYEQYF.